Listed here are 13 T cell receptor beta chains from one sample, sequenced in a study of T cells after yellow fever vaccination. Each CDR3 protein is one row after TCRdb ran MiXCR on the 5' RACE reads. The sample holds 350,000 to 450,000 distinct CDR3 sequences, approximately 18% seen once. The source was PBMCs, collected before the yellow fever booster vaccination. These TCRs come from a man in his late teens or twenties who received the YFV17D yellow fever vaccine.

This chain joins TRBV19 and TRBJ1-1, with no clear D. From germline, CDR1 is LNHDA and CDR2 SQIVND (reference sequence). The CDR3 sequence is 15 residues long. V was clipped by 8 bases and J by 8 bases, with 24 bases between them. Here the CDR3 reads CASRPGPPERFEAFF. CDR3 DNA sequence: TGTGCCAGTCGGCCGGGTCCGCCGGAGCGTTTCGAAGCTTTCTTT.

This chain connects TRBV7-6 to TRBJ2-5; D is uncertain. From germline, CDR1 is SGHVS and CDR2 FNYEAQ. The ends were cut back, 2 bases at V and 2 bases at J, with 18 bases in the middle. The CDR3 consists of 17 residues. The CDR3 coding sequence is TGTGCCAGCAGCTTAAGCAGGCCCGGGTTGGGACAAGAGACCCAGTACTTC. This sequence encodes CASSLSRPGLGQETQYF.

This CDR3 is CASRPGGSEYEQYV. CDR3 DNA: TGTGCCAGCAGGCCGGGTGGGTCAGAATACGAGCAGTACGTC. V gene TRBV5-4 combines with J gene TRBJ2-7; no reliable D call. CDR1 and CDR2 (germline): SGHNT, YYREEE (reference sequence). The CDR3 runs to 14 residues. V lost 5 bases to trimming and J lost 4 bases, with 16 bases between them.

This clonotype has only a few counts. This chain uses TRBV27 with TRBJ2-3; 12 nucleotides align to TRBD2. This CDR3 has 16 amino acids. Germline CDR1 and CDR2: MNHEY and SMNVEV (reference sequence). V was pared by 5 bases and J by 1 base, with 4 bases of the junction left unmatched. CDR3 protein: CASSHRTSGGTDTQYF. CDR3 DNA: TGTGCCAGCAGTCATCGGACTAGCGGGGGCACAGATACGCAGTATTTT.

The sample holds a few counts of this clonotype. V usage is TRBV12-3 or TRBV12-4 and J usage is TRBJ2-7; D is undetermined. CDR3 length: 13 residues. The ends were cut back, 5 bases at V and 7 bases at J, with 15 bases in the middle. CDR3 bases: TGTGCCAGCAGTCCCGCGGTCCTTGAGGAGCAGTACTTC. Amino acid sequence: CASSPAVLEEQYF.

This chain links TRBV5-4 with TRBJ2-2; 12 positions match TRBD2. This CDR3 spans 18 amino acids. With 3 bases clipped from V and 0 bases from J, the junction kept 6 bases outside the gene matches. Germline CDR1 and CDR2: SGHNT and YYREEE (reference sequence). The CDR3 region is CASSSGLAGHANTGELFF. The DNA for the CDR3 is TGTGCCAGCAGCTCAGGACTAGCGGGGCATGCGAACACCGGGGAGCTGTTTTTT.

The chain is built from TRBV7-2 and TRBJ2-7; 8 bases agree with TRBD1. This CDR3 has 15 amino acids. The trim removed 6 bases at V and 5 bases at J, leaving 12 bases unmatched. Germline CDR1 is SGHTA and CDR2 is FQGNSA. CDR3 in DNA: TGTGCCAGCAGAAGCTATACAGGGGGTATGGACGAGCAGTACTTC. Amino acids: CASRSYTGGMDEQYF.

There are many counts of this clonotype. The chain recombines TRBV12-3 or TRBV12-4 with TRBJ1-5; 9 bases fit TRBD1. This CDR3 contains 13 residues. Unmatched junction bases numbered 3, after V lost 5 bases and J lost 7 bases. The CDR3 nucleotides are TGTGCCAGCAGTCGGACAGGGGTCCAGCCCCAGCATTTT. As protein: CASSRTGVQPQHF.

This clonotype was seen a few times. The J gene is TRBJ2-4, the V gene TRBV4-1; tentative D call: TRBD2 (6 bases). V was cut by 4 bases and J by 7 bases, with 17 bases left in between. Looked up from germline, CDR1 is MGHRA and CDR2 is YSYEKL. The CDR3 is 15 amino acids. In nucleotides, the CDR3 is TGCGCCAGCAGCCTAATCTCACCGGCGGGGAACATTCAGTACTTC. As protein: CASSLISPAGNIQYF.

The CDR3 DNA follows: TGTGCCAGCAGCCCAGTTGCGGGGAGAGACACTGAAGCTTTCTTT. It translates to CASSPVAGRDTEAFF. This chain connects TRBV7-2 to TRBJ1-1; D gene ambiguous. This CDR3 has 15 amino acids. Germline loops: CDR1 SGHTA, CDR2 FQGNSA. V was cut by 5 bases and J by 3 bases, with 16 bases left in between.

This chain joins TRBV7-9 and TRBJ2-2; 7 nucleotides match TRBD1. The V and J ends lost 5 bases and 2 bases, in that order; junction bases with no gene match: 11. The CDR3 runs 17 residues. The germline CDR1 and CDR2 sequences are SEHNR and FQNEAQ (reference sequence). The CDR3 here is CASSPTLGTDNTGELFF. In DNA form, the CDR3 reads TGTGCCAGCAGCCCAACTCTTGGGACAGACAACACCGGGGAGCTGTTTTTT.

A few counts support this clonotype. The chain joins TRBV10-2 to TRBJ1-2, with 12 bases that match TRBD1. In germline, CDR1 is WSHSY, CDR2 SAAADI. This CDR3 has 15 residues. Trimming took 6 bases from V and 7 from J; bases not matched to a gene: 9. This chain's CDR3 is CASRGTGGNPVGYTF. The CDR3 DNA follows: TGCGCCAGCAGGGGGACAGGGGGCAACCCGGTTGGCTACACCTTC.

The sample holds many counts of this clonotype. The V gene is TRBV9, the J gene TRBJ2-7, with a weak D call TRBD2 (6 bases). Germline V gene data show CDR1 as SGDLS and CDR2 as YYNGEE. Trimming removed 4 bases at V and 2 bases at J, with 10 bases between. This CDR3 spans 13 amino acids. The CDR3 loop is CASSPGGTYEQYF. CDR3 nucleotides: TGTGCCAGCAGCCCCGGGGGAACCTACGAGCAGTACTTC.